These 23 T cell receptor beta chains originate from one sample sequenced in a study of blood T cell repertoires in COVID-19. Sequencing used immunoSEQ multiplex PCR; TCRdb keeps in-frame clones, though not all of them. The sample holds under 200,000 clones, 65% to 85% seen once. Material: peripheral blood. The origin of the receptors is an elderly woman with acute or convalescent COVID-19.

The gene calls are TRBV11-1 and TRBJ1-4; the match to TRBD1 covers 7 bases. CDR1 is SGHAT and CDR2 is FQDESV in the germline V gene (reference sequence). The CDR3 covers 16 residues. V shed 5 bases and J 5 bases; nucleotides not matched to a gene: 11. The CDR3 loop is CASSATGASMNEKLFF. CDR3 coding DNA: TGTGCCAGCAGCGCTACAGGGGCCTCCATGAATGAAAAACTGTTTTTT.

The J gene is TRBJ1-1, the V gene TRBV7-9; 10 bases line up with TRBD1. With 5 bases clipped from V and 2 bases from J, the junction kept 14 bases outside the gene matches. Germline CDR1 and CDR2: SEHNR and FQNEAQ (reference sequence). The CDR3 totals 18 residues. The CDR3 sequence: CASSRETGTGALNTEAFF. The CDR3 DNA reads TGTGCCAGCAGCCGGGAGACCGGGACAGGGGCCCTAAACACTGAAGCTTTCTTT. The full variable domain, its missing parts supplied by reference TRBV7-9 and TRBJ1-1, is DTGVSQNPRHKITKRGQNVTFRCDPISEHNRLYWYRQTLGQGPEFLTYFQNEAQLEKSRLLSDRFSAERPKGSFSTLEIQRTEQGDSAMYLCASSRETGTGALNTEAFFGQGTRLTVV.

The genes are TRBV6-6 and TRBJ2-7, with TRBD1 matching over 10 bases. J lost 2 bases, V lost 0 bases, and 4 bases had no gene match. CDR1 is MNHNY, CDR2 SVGAGI, per germline (reference sequence). The CDR3 length is 16 residues. The CDR3 loop is CASSYSRTGGTYEQYF. CDR3 coding DNA: TGTGCCAGCAGTTACTCACGGACAGGGGGAACCTACGAGCAGTACTTC.

The chain links TRBV19 to TRBJ1-1, with D perhaps matching TRBD1 (5 bases). Trimming cost V 5 bases and J 0 bases, with 7 bases left between them. In germline, CDR1 is LNHDA, CDR2 SQIVND (reference sequence). This CDR3 is built from 13 residues. In DNA form, the CDR3 reads TGTGCCAGTAGTTCGACAGTGAACACTGAAGCTTTCTTT. Translating gives CASSSTVNTEAFF.

The chain joins TRBV7-8 to TRBJ2-1, with D possibly being TRBD2 (5 bases). Trimming cost V 1 base and J 0 bases, with 7 bases left between them. This CDR3 has 15 residues. Germline-derived CDR1 and CDR2 are SGHVS and FQNEAQ. The CDR3 coding sequence is TGTGCCAGCAGCTTAGGCGGGCCCTCCTACAATGAGCAGTTCTTC. This translates into CASSLGGPSYNEQFF.

The CDR3, as DNA: TGTGCCAGCAGTTACGGTTTTGGCAACGAGCAGTACTTC. Translation gives CASSYGFGNEQYF. The V and J genes are TRBV6-5 and TRBJ2-7; D unclear. CDR3 size: 13 residues. Germline V lookup: CDR1 MNHEY, CDR2 SVGAGI. The ends were cut back, 2 bases at V and 5 bases at J, with 10 bases in the middle.

V and J are TRBV18 and TRBJ2-2; TRBD1 matches 9 bases. V shed 1 base and J 2 bases; nucleotides not matched to a gene: 5. The germline V gene encodes CDR1 KGHSH and CDR2 LQKENI. The CDR3 length is 17 residues. CDR3 in amino acids: CASSPQPGQGNTGELFF. The CDR3 DNA reads as TGTGCCAGCTCACCACAACCGGGACAGGGTAACACCGGGGAGCTGTTTTTT.

The gene calls are TRBV3-1 (or the pseudogene TRBV3-2) and TRBJ1-2, with 11 positions matching TRBD1. V was pared by 4 bases and J by 5 bases, with 6 bases of the junction left unmatched. From germline, CDR1 is LGHDT and CDR2 YNNKEL (reference sequence). This CDR3 has 15 residues. CDR3 nucleotides: TGTGCCAGCAGCCCCAGGGACAGGGGGTCTTATGGCTACACCTTC. Amino acids: CASSPRDRGSYGYTF.

This chain connects TRBV7-3 to TRBJ1-2; the match to TRBD1 covers 7 bases. The V gene's germline CDR1 is SGHTA and CDR2 FQGTGA. Trimming took 5 bases from V and 0 from J; bases not matched to a gene: 6. This CDR3 comprises 15 residues. The chain's CDR3 is CASSPTGTANYGYTF. Here the CDR3 DNA reads TGTGCCAGCAGCCCTACCGGGACAGCTAACTATGGCTACACCTTC.

This clone was seen a few times. This chain uses TRBV7-9 with TRBJ1-1; possible D gene TRBD1, 5 bases. This CDR3 contains 15 residues. With 1 base removed from V and 4 bases from J, the gap between germline ends came to 13 bases. Per germline, CDR1 SEHNR and CDR2 FQNEAQ (reference sequence). The CDR3 is CASSLDGQGGTEAFF. CDR3 DNA: TGTGCCAGCAGCTTAGATGGGCAGGGTGGCACTGAAGCTTTCTTT.

The chain is built from TRBV19 and TRBJ1-2, with TRBD1 as a possible D gene (5 bases). Trimming shortened V by 3 bases and J by 4 bases, and 12 bases separated the two germline ends. This CDR3 region has 14 residues. Germline V gene sequence: CDR1 LNHDA, CDR2 SQIVND (reference sequence). CDR3: CASSISTDSYGYTF. The CDR3 nucleotides read TGTGCCAGTAGTATTTCGACAGATTCCTATGGCTACACCTTC.

The V call is TRBV5-1, the J call TRBJ1-1; D might be TRBD1 (6 bases). Trimming stripped 2 bases from V and 0 bases from J, with 11 bases between. The CDR3 runs to 15 residues. Germline V gives CDR1 SGHRS, CDR2 YFSETQ. The CDR3 here is CASSFRTAMNTEAFF. The CDR3 DNA follows: TGCGCCAGCAGCTTTCGGACAGCAATGAACACTGAAGCTTTCTTT.

The V gene is TRBV20-1, the J gene TRBJ2-3; 11 positions agree with TRBD2. With 3 bases clipped from V and 0 bases from J, the junction kept 5 bases outside the gene matches. The germline CDR1 and CDR2 sequences are DFQATT and SNEGSKA (reference sequence). The CDR3 runs to 16 residues. The CDR3 DNA is TGCAGTGCTAGTGCCGGGACTAGCGGAAGCACAGATACGCAGTATTTT. Translation gives CSASAGTSGSTDTQYF.

The rearrangement uses TRBV19 and TRBJ1-5, with D possibly being TRBD1 (6 bases). This CDR3 contains 13 residues. Germline CDR1 reads LNHDA; CDR2 reads SQIVND (reference sequence). Trimming shortened V by 5 bases and J by 6 bases, and 11 bases separated the two germline ends. The CDR3 loop is CASSPQGRQPQHF. CDR3 sequence (DNA): TGTGCCAGTAGTCCCCAGGGGCGTCAGCCCCAGCATTTT.

This clone turned up a few times. The chain links TRBV18 to TRBJ1-3; D is possibly TRBD1 (6 bases). The CDR3 is made up of 15 amino acids. The V end lost 2 bases, the J end lost 0 bases, and 8 bases lay between the germline ends. The germline V gene encodes CDR1 KGHSH and CDR2 LQKENI. The CDR3 region has the DNA TGTGCCAGCTCACCAGACAGGTCCTCTGGAAACACCATATATTTT. Translating it yields CASSPDRSSGNTIYF.

V and J are TRBV2 and TRBJ2-3; D is unclear. Germline V CDR1 and CDR2: SNHLY, FYNNEI. The CDR3 is 13 residues long. V was trimmed by 4 bases and J by 1 base, leaving 6 bases between them. DNA of the CDR3: TGTGCCAGCAGTGCTGAGGGCACAGATACGCAGTATTTT. It codes for CASSAEGTDTQYF. Full variable domain (remainder filled in from reference TRBV2 and TRBJ2-3): EPEVTQTPSHQVTQMGQEVILRCVPISNHLYFYWYRQILGQKVEFLVSFYNNEISEKSEIFDDQFSVERPDGSNFTLKIRSTKLEDSAMYFCASSAEGTDTQYFGPGTRLTVL.

J is TRBJ1-1 and V is TRBV2; TRBD1 is a possible D gene (5 bases). The CDR3 totals 10 residues. V shed 6 bases and J shed 11 bases, with 10 bases lying between them. Germline V gene lookup returns CDR1 SNHLY and CDR2 FYNNEI. Here the CDR3 DNA reads TGTGCCAGCAGGGGGGAGGGGGCTTTCTTT. Encoded protein: CASRGEGAFF.

The count of this clone is one. This chain uses TRBV9 with TRBJ2-6, with TRBD2 as a possible D gene (5 bases). The CDR3 contains 15 residues. V was pared by 1 base and J by 5 bases, with 10 bases between. CDR1 is SGDLS and CDR2 is YYNGEE in the germline V gene. The CDR3, as DNA: TGTGCCAGCAGCGTATCGGGGAGCTGGGCCAACGTCCTGACTTTC. Its protein is CASSVSGSWANVLTF.

The chain links TRBV19 to TRBJ1-6, with 7 bases aligning to TRBD1. Losses at the gene ends were 3 bases for V and 5 bases for J; bases not matched to a gene: 7. Per the germline V gene, CDR1 is LNHDA and CDR2 is SQIVND (reference sequence). The length of the CDR3 is 16 residues. The chain's CDR3 is CASSIRWDRDNSPLHF. DNA of the CDR3: TGTGCCAGTAGTATCAGGTGGGACAGAGATAATTCACCCCTCCACTTT.

J is TRBJ1-6 and V is TRBV7-9; 8 nucleotides match TRBD1. From germline, CDR1 is SEHNR and CDR2 FQNEAQ (reference sequence). The CDR3 has 14 residues. Trimming took 6 bases from V and 10 from J; bases not matched to a gene: 8. For the CDR3, the DNA is TGTGCCAGCAGTGCGGACAGGGATCTCTCACCCCTCCACTTT. Its translation: CASSADRDLSPLHF.

The chain is built from TRBV5-6 and TRBJ1-2, with D tentatively TRBD1 (6 bases). The CDR3 totals 14 residues. Trimming removed 1 base at V and 8 bases at J, with 15 bases between. Germline CDR1 SGHDT, CDR2 YYEEEE. The CDR3 coding sequence is TGTGCCAGCAGCTTGCGGTGGGGGCGCTGGGGCTACACCTTC. Protein: CASSLRWGRWGYTF.

The V and J genes are TRBV7-9 and TRBJ2-7; TRBD1 aligns across 9 bases. This CDR3 comprises 15 residues. With 7 bases clipped from V and 3 bases from J, the junction kept 10 bases outside the gene matches. Per the germline V gene, CDR1 is SEHNR and CDR2 is FQNEAQ (reference sequence). Written as DNA, the CDR3 is TGTGCCAGCACCCATAACGGGACAGGGATCTACGAGCAGTACTTC. Its protein is CASTHNGTGIYEQYF. Full variable domain (outside the CDR3, taken from reference TRBV7-9 and TRBJ2-7): DTGVSQNPRHKITKRGQNVTFRCDPISEHNRLYWYRQTLGQGPEFLTYFQNEAQLEKSRLLSDRFSAERPKGSFSTLEIQRTEQGDSAMYLCASTHNGTGIYEQYFGPGTRLTVT.

The J gene is TRBJ2-1, the V gene TRBV5-1, with 12 bases fitting TRBD2. Germline V gene data show CDR1 as SGHRS and CDR2 as YFSETQ. The V and J ends lost 0 bases and 6 bases, in that order; junction bases with no gene match: 4. The CDR3 is made up of 16 amino acids. The CDR3 DNA reads TGCGCCAGCAGCTTGGGGAGACTAGCGGGAGTCAATGAGCAGTTCTTC. Its protein product is CASSLGRLAGVNEQFF.